This TCR beta chain originates from a study of cytotoxic CD8 clonotypes in ibrutinib-treated CLL. Looking at the study overall: In all, approximately ten patients were relapsed/refractory, approximately 14 were treatment-naive and roughly 18 were IGHV unmutated. Responses: approximately 25 partial, 2 complete; after median roughly 68 months, approximately 15 stayed remitted, some twelve progressed. Each sample contained, on average, roughly 260,000 productive templates and about 88,000 productive rearrangements. Study-level results: Contraction or stability on treatment was seen for public clonotypes, which were uncommon.

The V gene's germline CDR1 is MGHRA and CDR2 YSYEKL. The CDR3 contains 16 residues. V dropped 4 bases and J dropped 3 bases, with 16 bases sitting between them. Remarks on this clone: The antigen is not known.

Libraries were prepared by immunoSEQ multiplex PCR; TCRdb keeps only in-frame clonotypes and omits some of them. The sample contains about 330,000 clones, under 70% of which appear only once. The TCR was taken from a human donor with chronic lymphocytic leukemia. The input for sequencing was PBMCs, taken after 36 months of ibrutinib treatment. The V and J genes are TRBV4-1 and TRBJ2-1, with D possibly matching TRBD2 (5 bases). CDR3 nucleotide sequence: TGCGCCAGCAGCCCGGCTGGACTGACGATCTACAATGAGCAGTTCTTC. Its translation is CASSPAGLTIYNEQFF.